These 18 T cell receptor beta chains were sequenced from one sample in a study of blood T cell repertoires in COVID-19. Sequenced by immunoSEQ multiplex PCR; TCRdb stores in-frame clones only, minus some. The table includes under 300,000 clones, 70% to 90% detected once. The sequencing sample was made of peripheral blood. These receptors all come from a woman in her fifties or sixties with active or convalescent COVID-19.

The chain carries TRBV4-2 and TRBJ2-1; D unresolved. Trimming removed 0 bases from V and 11 bases from J, with 17 bases in between. This CDR3 has 15 amino acids. CDR1 is LGHNA and CDR2 is YNFKEQ in the germline V gene. CDR3 sequence: CASSQDLINGAQQFF. The CDR3 bases are TGTGCCAGCAGCCAAGATCTGATCAATGGAGCACAGCAGTTCTTC.

V is TRBV28 and J is TRBJ2-1; 10 bases match TRBD2. This CDR3 has 15 amino acids. V was clipped by 2 bases and J by 6 bases; unmatched bases: 4. The germline gives CDR1 MDHEN, CDR2 SYDVKM. The CDR3 spells CASSLAAGGVNEQFF. CDR3 in DNA: TGTGCCAGCAGTTTAGCAGCGGGAGGGGTCAATGAGCAGTTCTTC.

This chain joins TRBV7-9 and TRBJ2-3; no reliable D call. Germline CDR1 SEHNR, CDR2 FQNEAQ (reference sequence). Trimming removed 1 base at V and 2 bases at J, with 10 bases between. The CDR3 sequence is 15 residues long. In DNA form, the CDR3 reads TGTGCCAGCAGCTTAGTGAATCTACTCACAGATACGCAGTATTTT. Protein sequence: CASSLVNLLTDTQYF. Supplemented by reference TRBV7-9 and TRBJ2-3, the full variable domain reads DTGVSQNPRHKITKRGQNVTFRCDPISEHNRLYWYRQTLGQGPEFLTYFQNEAQLEKSRLLSDRFSAERPKGSFSTLEIQRTEQGDSAMYLCASSLVNLLTDTQYFGPGTRLTVL.

The CDR3 nucleotides are TGTGCCAGTAGTTTTGCCGGGACAGGGATGGGCTATGGCTACACCTTC. The encoded protein is CASSFAGTGMGYGYTF. The chain uses TRBV19 and TRBJ1-2; 9 bases align to TRBD1. The length of the CDR3 is 16 residues. In germline, CDR1 is LNHDA, CDR2 SQIVND (reference sequence). V dropped 5 bases and J dropped 4; count of bases not matched to a gene: 11.

J is TRBJ2-5 and V is TRBV18, with TRBD1 matching over 12 bases. Germline V CDR1 and CDR2: KGHSH, LQKENI. V was clipped by 6 bases and J by 6 bases; unmatched bases: 20. The CDR3 covers 19 residues. This CDR3 reads CASSRVPIGGQGAQKTQYF. CDR3 nucleotides: TGTGCCAGCTCCCGCGTCCCTATTGGGGGACAGGGGGCGCAGAAGACCCAGTACTTC.

The table lists this clone with a count of one. The V call is TRBV2, the J call TRBJ1-6; 8 bases align to TRBD1. Germline V gene data show CDR1 as SNHLY and CDR2 as FYNNEI. After removal of 6 bases from V and 0 bases from J, the junction contained 4 bases not matched to a gene. The CDR3 is 16 amino acids. The CDR3 protein is CASRRDRSSYNSPLHF. In DNA, the CDR3 is TGTGCCAGCAGGAGGGACAGGAGCTCCTATAATTCACCCCTCCACTTT. The complete variable domain, with remaining parts taken from reference TRBV2 and TRBJ1-6, reads EPEVTQTPSHQVTQMGQEVILRCVPISNHLYFYWYRQILGQKVEFLVSFYNNEISEKSEIFDDQFSVERPDGSNFTLKIRSTKLEDSAMYFCASRRDRSSYNSPLHFGNGTRLTVT.

The CDR3 here is CASSSSGHRPYNEQFF. The DNA for the CDR3 is TGCGCCAGCAGCTCGTCGGGACATCGCCCGTACAATGAGCAGTTCTTC. This chain connects TRBV5-1 to TRBJ2-1; tentatively, D is TRBD1 (6 bases). V lost 3 bases, J lost 4 bases, and 17 bases lay in between. The CDR3 is 16 amino acids. Germline V gene sequence: CDR1 SGHRS, CDR2 YFSETQ.

CDR3 bases: TGTGCCAGCAGTGAACTGTCAGGGATACAAGAGACCCAGTACTTC. This translates into CASSELSGIQETQYF. This chain links TRBV2 with TRBJ2-5, with a tentative D call TRBD1 (5 bases). CDR1 and CDR2 (germline): SNHLY, FYNNEI. The V end lost 2 bases, the J end lost 2 bases, and 12 bases lay between the germline ends. The CDR3 sequence is 15 residues long.

This clone was recorded only once. The rearrangement links TRBV6-6 to TRBJ1-5; 7 bases are shared with TRBD1. V lost 2 bases to trimming and J lost 6 bases; unmatched junction nucleotides: 10. CDR3 size: 16 residues. Per the germline V gene, CDR1 is MNHNY and CDR2 is SVGAGI (reference sequence). CDR3 nucleotide sequence: TGTGCCAGCAGTTACAACCGGGAACAGGGGACTCAGCCCCAGCATTTT. The encoded protein is CASSYNREQGTQPQHF.

The CDR3 loop is CAISDPTRPDTQYF. In nucleotides, the CDR3 is TGTGCCATCAGTGACCCTACCCGTCCAGATACGCAGTATTTT. The chain couples TRBV10-3 to TRBJ2-3; no clear D gene. The CDR3 sequence is 14 residues long. V was clipped by 3 bases and J by 4 bases, with 11 bases between them. CDR1 and CDR2 from the germline V gene are ENHRY and SYGVKD.

The rearrangement joins TRBV11-3 to TRBJ2-3; tentative D call: TRBD1 (6 bases). This CDR3 is built from 13 residues. CDR1 and CDR2 (germline): SGHNT, YENEEA. The ends were cut back, 6 bases at V and 12 bases at J, with 19 bases in the middle. In DNA, the CDR3 is TGTGCCAGCAGACTCCACAGGGATTCGCAACAGTATTTT. It codes for CASRLHRDSQQYF.

The V call is TRBV12-3 or TRBV12-4, the J call TRBJ1-3; perhaps TRBD1 as D (5 bases). V shed 8 bases and J shed 2 bases, with 10 bases lying between them. CDR3 length equals 13 residues. CDR3 nucleotide sequence: TGTGCCAGCGTAGGGGTGCCTGGAAACACCATATATTTT. It translates to CASVGVPGNTIYF.

The rearrangement links TRBV29-1 to TRBJ2-2, with D maybe TRBD1 (5 bases). The CDR3 is made up of 14 amino acids. Trimming took off 6 bases at V and 1 base at J, with 12 bases between the two ends. Germline values: CDR1 SQVTM, CDR2 ANQGSEA. CDR3 sequence: CSVVARENTGELFF. Here the CDR3 DNA reads TGCAGCGTCGTGGCCAGGGAGAACACCGGGGAGCTGTTTTTT.

CDR3 loop: CAWRVDSTGELFF. CDR3 in DNA: TGTGCCTGGAGGGTGGACAGCACCGGGGAGCTGTTTTTT. The J gene is TRBJ2-2, the V gene TRBV30, with a tentative D call TRBD1 (6 bases). V was pared by 3 bases and J by 4 bases, with 9 bases between. Germline V gene lookup returns CDR1 GTSNPN and CDR2 SVGIG (reference sequence). The CDR3 runs to 13 residues.

The chain uses TRBV30 and TRBJ1-3, with D tentatively TRBD1 (6 bases). Germline V gene sequence: CDR1 GTSNPN, CDR2 SVGIG (reference sequence). The CDR3 has 13 residues. V lost 3 bases and J 4 bases, leaving 10 bases between the germline ends. The CDR3 is CAWRWGPGNTIYF. In nucleotides, the CDR3 is TGTGCCTGGAGGTGGGGGCCGGGAAACACCATATATTTT.

The rearrangement links TRBV7-2 to TRBJ2-1, with D tentatively TRBD2 (6 bases). V lost 4 bases and J 4 bases, leaving 17 bases between the germline ends. The CDR3 is 16 residues long. The germline V gene encodes CDR1 SGHTA and CDR2 FQGNSA. CDR3 in amino acids: CASSSNWGDSYNEQFF. The CDR3 nucleotides are TGTGCCAGCAGCTCAAATTGGGGGGACTCATACAATGAGCAGTTCTTC.

J is TRBJ1-4 and V is TRBV2; D is uncertain. There are 15 residues in the CDR3. The germline gives CDR1 SNHLY, CDR2 FYNNEI. The V and J ends lost 7 bases and 8 bases respectively, with 20 bases between them. The CDR3 reads CASTESTAPGEKLFF. The CDR3 DNA is TGTGCCAGCACCGAAAGTACGGCTCCGGGGGAAAAACTGTTTTTT.

The V gene is TRBV5-1, the J gene TRBJ2-1, with 8 positions matching TRBD2. The CDR3 consists of 16 residues. The germline CDR1 and CDR2 sequences are SGHRS and YFSETQ. V lost 7 bases and J lost 2; bases outside the gene matches: 11. The CDR3 protein is CASASEPGLAYNEQFF. DNA for the CDR3: TGCGCCAGCGCGTCAGAGCCGGGACTAGCCTACAATGAGCAGTTCTTC.